The 7 T cell receptor beta chains listed next were all sequenced from one sample in a study of monozygotic twins with inflammatory bowel disease. TCRdb re-called the 5' RACE reads, yielding one record per CDR3 amino acid sequence without DNA. The table for this sample gives fewer than 200,000 distinct CDR3 sequences. The sample comprised blood. The receptors stem from a human donor with ulcerative colitis or Crohn's disease, or a healthy co-twin of an affected twin (not recorded which).

The chain links TRBV6-5 to TRBJ2-7; TCRdb's assignment of TRBD2 cannot be checked, as there is no DNA. The V gene's germline CDR1 is MNHEY and CDR2 SVGAGI. The CDR3 is 13 residues long. The chain's CDR3 is CASRRLAGDEQYF.

J is TRBJ2-3 and V is TRBV28; TCRdb proposes TRBD2, but this gene call is untestable without DNA. This CDR3 region has 15 residues. Germline V gene sequence: CDR1 MDHEN, CDR2 SYDVKM. CDR3 loop: CASSLSGKGPDTQYF. The variable domain in full, with the rest retrieved from reference TRBV28 and TRBJ2-3, is DVKVTQSSRYLVKRTGEKVFLECVQDMDHENMFWYRQDPGLGLRLIYFSYDVKMKEKGDIPEGYSVSREKKERFSLILESASTNQTSMYLCASSLSGKGPDTQYFGPGTRLTVL.

This rearrangement joins TRBV5-1 to TRBJ1-2. Germline V gene data show CDR1 as SGHRS and CDR2 as YFSETQ. This CDR3 contains 15 residues. The CDR3 loop is CASSFDAAVDYGYTF.

This chain links TRBV6-5 with TRBJ2-1; TCRdb's D call of TRBD2 is untestable without DNA. This CDR3 has 16 amino acids. Germline CDR1 is MNHEY and CDR2 is SVGAGI. The CDR3 sequence: CASSYPGLVADNEQFF.

The chain has TRBV5-6 and TRBJ2-5; the D gene TCRdb calls, TRBD2, cannot be checked with no DNA. CDR1 and CDR2 (germline): SGHDT, YYEEEE. This CDR3 spans 16 amino acids. The CDR3 sequence: CASSLPAGGPGETQYF.

The J gene is TRBJ2-3, the V gene TRBV5-1; TCRdb's D gene call, TRBD1, goes unchecked for lack of DNA. Germline V gene sequence: CDR1 SGHRS, CDR2 YFSETQ. CDR3 length equals 15 residues. The CDR3 here is CASSPGQGWTDTQYF.

This CDR3 reads CASSLAPAGGKTQYF. This chain uses TRBV11-2 with TRBJ2-5; TCRdb selects TRBD2, and the lack of DNA leaves this call unchecked. The CDR3 extends over 15 amino acids. CDR1 and CDR2 from the germline V gene are SGHAT and FQNNGV.